The rows below give T cell receptor beta chains drawn from one sample of a study of T cells in Graves' hyperthyroidism and ophthalmopathy. TCRdb passed the multiplex PCR reads through MiXCR, listing each CDR3 protein once. The table includes about 590,000 distinct CDR3 sequences, around a sixth detected once. The sequencing sample was made of blood. All receptors derive from a woman in her 30s with Graves' hyperthyroidism. The CDR3 runs from the conserved cysteine through the conserved F or W. The D gene is left open where the match is weak. Size is omitted from some rows. Given values are once, few, many or a class for expanded clones.

>many|-|TRBJ1-4|TRBV12-3/TRBV12-4
CASTRGFNEKLFF
TGTGCCAGCACCAGGGGCTTTAATGAAAAACTGTTTTTT
>many|TRBD1|TRBJ2-5|TRBV12-5
CASGLTGTGGGETQYF
TGTGCTAGTGGTTTAACCGGGACAGGGGGCGGCGAGACCCAGTACTTC
>many|-|TRBJ2-5|TRBV12-3/TRBV12-4
CASSKGLFQETQYF
TGTGCCAGCAGTAAGGGACTCTTCCAAGAGACCCAGTACTTC
>-|-|TRBJ2-3|TRBV3-1
CASSQRGGAQYF
TGTGCCAGCAGCCAGAGGGGTGGAGCGCAGTATTTT
>-|-|TRBJ2-6|TRBV20-1
CSASPGPPTANVLTF
TGCAGTGCTAGCCCGGGACCCCCTACAGCCAACGTCCTGACTTTC
>once|TRBD2|TRBJ2-7|TRBV4-1
CASSQVGLAGDGEQYF
TGCGCCAGCAGCCAAGTGGGACTAGCGGGAGACGGCGAGCAGTACTTC
>-|-|TRBJ2-1|TRBV27
CASLPSVGGSYNEQFF
TGTGCCAGCCTACCCAGCGTGGGAGGTTCCTACAATGAGCAGTTCTTC
>-|TRBD1|TRBJ2-5|TRBV7-2
CASSWDRQTQYF
TGTGCCAGCAGCTGGGACAGACAGACCCAGTACTTC
>many|TRBD2|TRBJ2-3|TRBV28
CASSLMASGSTDTQYF
TGTGCCAGCAGTTTAATGGCTAGCGGGAGCACAGATACGCAGTATTTT
>few|-|TRBJ2-3|TRBV5-1
CASSKDPTDTQYF
TGCGCCAGCAGCAAAGACCCAACAGATACGCAGTATTTT
>many|TRBD1|TRBJ1-5|TRBV3-1
CASSLNTGGSNQPQHF
TGTGCCAGCAGCCTTAACACAGGGGGAAGCAATCAGCCCCAGCATTTT
>-|-|TRBJ1-3|TRBV12-3/TRBV12-4
CASSFGDTIYF
TGTGCCAGCAGTTTCGGGGACACCATATATTTT
>-|TRBD1|TRBJ2-3|TRBV27
CASTPLGTDTRYF
TGTGCCAGCACCCCCCTGGGGACAGATACGCGGTATTTT
>-|-|TRBJ2-1|TRBV20-1
CSATGATGLDNEQFF
TGCAGTGCCACGGGGGCTACGGGACTGGACAATGAGCAGTTCTTC